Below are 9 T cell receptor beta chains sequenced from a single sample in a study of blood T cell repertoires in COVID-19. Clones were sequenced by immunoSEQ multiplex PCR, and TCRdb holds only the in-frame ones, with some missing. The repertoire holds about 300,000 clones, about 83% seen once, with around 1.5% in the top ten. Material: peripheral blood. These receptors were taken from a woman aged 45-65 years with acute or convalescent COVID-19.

The CDR3 reads CASSHRSGRDTGELFF. The CDR3 DNA follows: TGTGCCAGCAGCCATCGCTCGGGGAGGGACACCGGGGAGCTGTTTTTT. The V call is TRBV7-3, the J call TRBJ2-2, with 7 bases aligning to TRBD2. Unmatched junction bases numbered 9, after V lost 5 bases and J lost 3 bases. Germline lookup yields CDR1 SGHTA and CDR2 FQGTGA. The CDR3 is 16 residues long.

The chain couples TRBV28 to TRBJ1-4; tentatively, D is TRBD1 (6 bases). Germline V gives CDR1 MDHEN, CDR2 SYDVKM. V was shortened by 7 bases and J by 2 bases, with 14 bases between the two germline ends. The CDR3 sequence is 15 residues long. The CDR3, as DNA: TGTGCCAGCACCGACCCCCAGGGGACTAATGAAAAACTGTTTTTT. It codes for CASTDPQGTNEKLFF. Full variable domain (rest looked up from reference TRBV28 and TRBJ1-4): DVKVTQSSRYLVKRTGEKVFLECVQDMDHENMFWYRQDPGLGLRLIYFSYDVKMKEKGDIPEGYSVSREKKERFSLILESASTNQTSMYLCASTDPQGTNEKLFFGSGTQLSVL.

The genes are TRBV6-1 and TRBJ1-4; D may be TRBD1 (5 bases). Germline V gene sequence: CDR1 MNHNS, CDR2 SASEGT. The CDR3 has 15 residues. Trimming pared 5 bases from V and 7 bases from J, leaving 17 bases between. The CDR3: CASSRQVRASEKLFF. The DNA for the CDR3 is TGTGCCAGCAGTAGACAAGTCAGGGCTTCTGAAAAACTGTTTTTT.

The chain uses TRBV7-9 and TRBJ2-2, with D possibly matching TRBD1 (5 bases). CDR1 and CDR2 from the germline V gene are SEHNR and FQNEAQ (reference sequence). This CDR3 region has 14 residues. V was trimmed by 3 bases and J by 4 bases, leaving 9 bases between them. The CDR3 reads CASSLTDFTGELFF. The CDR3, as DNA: TGTGCCAGCAGCTTGACAGATTTCACCGGGGAGCTGTTTTTT.

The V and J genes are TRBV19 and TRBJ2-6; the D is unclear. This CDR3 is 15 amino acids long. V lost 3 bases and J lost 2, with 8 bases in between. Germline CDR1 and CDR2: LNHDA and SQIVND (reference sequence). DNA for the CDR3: TGTGCCAGTAGTATTTTCAGTACTGGGGCCAACGTCCTGACTTTC. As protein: CASSIFSTGANVLTF.

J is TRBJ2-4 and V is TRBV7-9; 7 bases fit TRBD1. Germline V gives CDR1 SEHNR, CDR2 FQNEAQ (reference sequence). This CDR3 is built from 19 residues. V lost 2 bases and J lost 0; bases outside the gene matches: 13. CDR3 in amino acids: CASSLFMRQGILAKNIQYF. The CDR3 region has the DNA TGTGCCAGCAGCTTATTCATGAGACAGGGAATCTTAGCCAAAAACATTCAGTACTTC. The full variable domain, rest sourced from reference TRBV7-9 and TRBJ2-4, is DTGVSQNPRHKITKRGQNVTFRCDPISEHNRLYWYRQTLGQGPEFLTYFQNEAQLEKSRLLSDRFSAERPKGSFSTLEIQRTEQGDSAMYLCASSLFMRQGILAKNIQYFGAGTRLSVL.

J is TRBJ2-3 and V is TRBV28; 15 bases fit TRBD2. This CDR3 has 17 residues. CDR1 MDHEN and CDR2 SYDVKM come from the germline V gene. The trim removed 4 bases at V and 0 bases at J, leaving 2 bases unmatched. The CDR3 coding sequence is TGTGCCAGCAGTTACGGACTAGCGGGAGGGAGCACAGATACGCAGTATTTT. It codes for CASSYGLAGGSTDTQYF.

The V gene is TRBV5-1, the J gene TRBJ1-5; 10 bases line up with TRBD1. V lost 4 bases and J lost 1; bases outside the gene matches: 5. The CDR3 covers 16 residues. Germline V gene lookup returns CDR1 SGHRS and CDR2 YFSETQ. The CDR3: CASSRGQGESNQPQHF. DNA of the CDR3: TGCGCCAGCAGCCGCGGACAGGGGGAAAGCAATCAGCCCCAGCATTTT.

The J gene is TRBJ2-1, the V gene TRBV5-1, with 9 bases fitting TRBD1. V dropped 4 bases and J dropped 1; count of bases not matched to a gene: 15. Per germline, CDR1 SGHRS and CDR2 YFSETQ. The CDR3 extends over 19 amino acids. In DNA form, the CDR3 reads TGCGCCAGCAGCCGGGGACAGGGACTCGTTTCTTTATCCTACAATGAGCAGTTCTTC. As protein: CASSRGQGLVSLSYNEQFF.